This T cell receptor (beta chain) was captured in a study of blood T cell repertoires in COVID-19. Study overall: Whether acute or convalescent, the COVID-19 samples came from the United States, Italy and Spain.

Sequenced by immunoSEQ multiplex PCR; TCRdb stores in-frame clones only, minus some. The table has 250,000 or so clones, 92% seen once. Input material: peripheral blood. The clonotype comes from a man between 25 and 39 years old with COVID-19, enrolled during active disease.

Here the CDR3 DNA reads TGTGCCACCAGCAGACACAGGGGGGTTCAGCCCCAGCATTTT. Translated, it gives CATSRHRGVQPQHF. The chain uses TRBV15 and TRBJ1-5; 8 nucleotides align to TRBD1. The germline V gene encodes CDR1 LNHNV and CDR2 YYDKDF (reference sequence). CDR3 length equals 14 residues. Trimming cost V 2 bases and J 6 bases; bases outside gene matches: 3.